This TCR beta chain comes out of a study of molecular identifiers for immune sequencing clone quantification. At the level of the study: Split five ways in replicates, RNA from around 20,000 or 99,000 naive CD8 cells had four portions sequenced.

The naive CD8 libraries originated from between roughly 19,000 and 1,100,000 sorted cells and drew on 10%, 30% or 50% RNA. Broader study findings: One cell's worth of spiked Jurkat TCR RNA was reportedly detectable among about 930,000 naive cells.

Preparation of the bulk TCR libraries relied on previously described methods and listed TCR primers. MiXCR, applied by TCRdb to the PCR reads, yields one record per CDR3 protein. Of some 320,000 distinct CDR3 sequences in the sample, about 22% were seen once. This clonotype has ten or more counts. Its antigen is not known. Trimming stripped 8 bases from V and 7 bases from J, with 20 bases between. The germline V gene encodes CDR1 SNHLY and CDR2 FYNNEI. This CDR3 has 14 residues. The rearrangement joins TRBV2 to TRBJ2-5; the D gene could be TRBD1 or TRBD2 (6 bases each). The sequence came from a human donor in good health. Some libraries in this study had Jurkat cell RNA spiked in. The sequencing input was naive CD8+ T cells from blood, with Jurkat cell RNA spiked in. The subset is: FACS-sorted CD8+CD4-CCR7+CD45RA+ naive T cells. CDR3 DNA sequence: TGTGCCAGCGGCTTATCGGGGGCTCGAATGACCCAGTACTTC. Translating gives CASGLSGARMTQYF.